This TCR beta chain was profiled in a study of blood T cell repertoires in COVID-19. This CDR3 spans 16 amino acids. Using immunoSEQ multiplex PCR, the repertoire was profiled, and TCRdb retains in-frame clones only, with some absent. The sample lists roughly 38,000 clones; over 80% were seen once. Material for sequencing was peripheral blood. This chain joins TRBV21-1 and TRBJ2-3; the table's D call, TRBD1, was not checked against the DNA. TRBV21-1 has pseudogene status. The source is a man over 45 with active COVID-19. CDR3 nucleotides: TGTGCCAGCACCATAGGGACAGGGGGGAACACAGATACGCAGTATTTT. It translates to CASTIGTGGNTDTQYF.